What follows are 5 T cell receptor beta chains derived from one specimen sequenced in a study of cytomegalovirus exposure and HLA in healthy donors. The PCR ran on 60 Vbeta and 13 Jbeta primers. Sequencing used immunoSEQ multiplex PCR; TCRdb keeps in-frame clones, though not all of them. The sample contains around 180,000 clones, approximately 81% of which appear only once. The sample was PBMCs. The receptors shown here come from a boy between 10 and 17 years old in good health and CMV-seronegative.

The CDR3 is CASSIGVGGSYEQYF. In nucleotides, the CDR3 is TGTGCCAGTAGTATAGGAGTGGGAGGCTCCTACGAGCAGTACTTC. The chain couples TRBV19 to TRBJ2-7; tentative D call: TRBD2 (6 bases). The V end lost 1 base, the J end lost 0 bases, and 10 bases lay between the germline ends. The germline CDR1 and CDR2 sequences are LNHDA and SQIVND (reference sequence). The CDR3 covers 15 residues.

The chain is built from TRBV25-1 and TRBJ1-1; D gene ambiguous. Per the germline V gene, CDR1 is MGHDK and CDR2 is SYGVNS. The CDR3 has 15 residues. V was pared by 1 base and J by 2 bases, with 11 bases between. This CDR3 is CASSELAGRNTEAFF. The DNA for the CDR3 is TGTGCCAGCAGTGAATTAGCGGGCCGCAACACTGAAGCTTTCTTT.

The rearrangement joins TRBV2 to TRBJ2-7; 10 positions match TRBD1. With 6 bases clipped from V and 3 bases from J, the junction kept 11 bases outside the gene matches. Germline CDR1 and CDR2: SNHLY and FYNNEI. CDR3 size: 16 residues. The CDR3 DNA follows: TGTGCCAGCAGCCGCCGACACGGGACAGGGGTCTACGAGCAGTACTTC. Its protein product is CASSRRHGTGVYEQYF.

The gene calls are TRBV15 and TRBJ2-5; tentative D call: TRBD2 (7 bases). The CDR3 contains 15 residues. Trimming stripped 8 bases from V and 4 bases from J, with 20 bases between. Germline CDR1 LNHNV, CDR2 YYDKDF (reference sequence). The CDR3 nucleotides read TGTGCCACCTCCCCGAGGGGGGGGGCGGGAGAGACCCAGTACTTC. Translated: CATSPRGGAGETQYF.

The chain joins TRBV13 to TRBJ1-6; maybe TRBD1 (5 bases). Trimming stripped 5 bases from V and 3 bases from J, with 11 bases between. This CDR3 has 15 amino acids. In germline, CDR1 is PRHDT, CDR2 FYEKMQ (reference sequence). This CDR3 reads CASSATGGYNSPLHF. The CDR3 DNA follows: TGTGCCAGCAGCGCAACCGGGGGCTATAATTCACCCCTCCACTTT.